Following are 9 T cell receptor beta chains from one sample sequenced in a study of beta chain features in type 1 diabetes. Expressed TCRB transcripts were sequenced, since all the RNA that had been isolated was reverse transcribed. The repertoire was sequenced with immunoSEQ multiplex PCR; TCRdb's copy has only in-frame clones and lacks some. The sample lists approximately 110,000 clones, about two fifths occurring once. The sample was stem cell memory CD4+ T cells from blood. These receptors originate from a woman younger than 35 in good health.

This clone was observed a few times. The chain carries TRBV29-1 and TRBJ2-3; TRBD1 matches at 7 bases. The trim removed 6 bases at V and 5 bases at J, leaving 8 bases unmatched. CDR1 is SQVTM, CDR2 ANQGSEA, per germline. The CDR3 has 13 residues. Here the CDR3 DNA reads TGCAGCGTGTCGAAGGGGGCTGGAGATACGCAGTATTTT. This translates into CSVSKGAGDTQYF.

The rearrangement joins TRBV5-1 to TRBJ2-1, with 7 positions matching TRBD2. The CDR3 loop spans 17 amino acids. V lost 4 bases and J lost 2; bases outside the gene matches: 12. Germline V CDR1 and CDR2: SGHRS, YFSETQ. This chain's CDR3 is CASSLIPAGTTYNEQFF. The CDR3 DNA is TGCGCCAGCAGCCTAATTCCGGCCGGGACTACCTACAATGAGCAGTTCTTC.

This clone was picked up a small number of times. V is TRBV4-1 and J is TRBJ1-4; TRBD1 matches at 8 bases. With 3 bases clipped from V and 1 base from J, the junction kept 7 bases outside the gene matches. The CDR3 sequence is 17 residues long. The V gene's germline CDR1 is MGHRA and CDR2 YSYEKL. The CDR3 loop reads CASSHVGRGLTNEKLFF. For the CDR3, the DNA is TGCGCCAGCAGCCACGTCGGCAGGGGGCTAACTAATGAAAAACTGTTTTTT.

About this clone itself: One end of the junction is discordant with germline, which a read error may explain. The rearrangement uses TRBV7-9 and TRBJ1-4; 9 bases agree with TRBD1. Germline loops: CDR1 SEHNR, CDR2 FQNEAQ (reference sequence). This CDR3 spans 13 amino acids. The CDR3, as DNA: TGTGCCAGCAGCTTCGCGGGACAGGGTTTACGCGATTTT. Translated: CASSFAGQGLRDF. The whole variable domain, filled in from reference TRBV7-9 and TRBJ1-4, reads DTGVSQNPRHKITKRGQNVTFRCDPISEHNRLYWYRQTLGQGPEFLTYFQNEAQLEKSRLLSDRFSAERPKGSFSTLEIQRTEQGDSAMYLCASSFAGQGLRDFGSGTQLSVL.

The chain carries TRBV5-1 and TRBJ2-5; 12 bases map to TRBD2. Per germline, CDR1 SGHRS and CDR2 YFSETQ. V lost 2 bases and J lost 4; bases outside the gene matches: 9. CDR3 length: 17 residues. CDR3 in amino acids: CASSFLAGGQDTETQYF. For the CDR3, the DNA is TGCGCCAGCAGCTTTCTAGCGGGAGGGCAGGACACAGAGACCCAGTACTTC.

Only a few counts were recorded for this clone. V usage is TRBV19 and J usage is TRBJ2-1; TRBD1 matches 7 bases. Germline lookup yields CDR1 LNHDA and CDR2 SQIVND (reference sequence). The CDR3 sequence is 17 residues long. With 5 bases clipped from V and 0 bases from J, the junction kept 10 bases outside the gene matches. CDR3 residues: CASSALQGTSSYNEQFF. The CDR3 coding sequence is TGTGCCAGTAGTGCCCTACAGGGGACGAGCTCCTACAATGAGCAGTTCTTC.

V and J are TRBV28 and TRBJ1-4; no reliable D call. Looked up from germline, CDR1 is MDHEN and CDR2 is SYDVKM. The CDR3 is 15 amino acids. The V gene lost 5 bases and the J gene lost 6 bases, with 16 bases spanning the gap. The CDR3 region is CASSPHRAGDEKLFF. As DNA, the CDR3 is TGTGCCAGCAGTCCTCATCGGGCGGGTGATGAAAAACTGTTTTTT.

The chain employs TRBV10-3 and TRBJ1-2; 7 bases agree with TRBD1. CDR1 and CDR2 from the germline V gene are ENHRY and SYGVKD. V shed 7 bases and J 2 bases; nucleotides not matched to a gene: 4. There are 13 residues in the CDR3. The CDR3 coding sequence is TGTGCCATCACCCAGGGACAGAACTATGGCTACACCTTC. Its protein is CAITQGQNYGYTF.

This clone appeared a few times. The chain employs TRBV7-2 and TRBJ2-2, with D maybe TRBD2 (5 bases). Germline assignment: CDR1 SGHTA and CDR2 FQGNSA. The ends were cut back, 1 base at V and 4 bases at J, with 16 bases in the middle. This CDR3 comprises 17 residues. The CDR3 nucleotides are TGTGCCAGCAGCTTAGGCGGCTCCCCGGGGTTCACCGGGGAGCTGTTTTTT. This codes for CASSLGGSPGFTGELFF.